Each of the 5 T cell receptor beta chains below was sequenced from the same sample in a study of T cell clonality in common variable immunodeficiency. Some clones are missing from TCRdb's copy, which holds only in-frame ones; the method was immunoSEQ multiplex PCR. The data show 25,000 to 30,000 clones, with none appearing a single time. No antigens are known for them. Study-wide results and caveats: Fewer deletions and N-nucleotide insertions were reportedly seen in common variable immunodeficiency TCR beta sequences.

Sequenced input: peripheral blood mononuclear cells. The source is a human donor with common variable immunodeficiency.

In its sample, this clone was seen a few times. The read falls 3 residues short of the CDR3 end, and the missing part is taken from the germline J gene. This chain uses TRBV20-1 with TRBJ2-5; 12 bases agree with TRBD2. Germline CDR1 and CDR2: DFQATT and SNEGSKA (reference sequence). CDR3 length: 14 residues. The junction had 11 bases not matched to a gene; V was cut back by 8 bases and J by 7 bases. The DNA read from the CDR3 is TGCAGTCTAGCGGGGGGGCTCACCCGCGGGACC. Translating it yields CSLAGGLTRGT. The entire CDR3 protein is CSLAGGLTRGTQYF.

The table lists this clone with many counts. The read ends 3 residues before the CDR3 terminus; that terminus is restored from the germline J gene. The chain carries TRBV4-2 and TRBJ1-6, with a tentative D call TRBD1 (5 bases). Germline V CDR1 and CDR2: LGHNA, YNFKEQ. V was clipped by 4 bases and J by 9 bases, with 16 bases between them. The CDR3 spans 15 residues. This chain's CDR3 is CASSRNLGLFSPLHF. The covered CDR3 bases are TGTGCCAGCAGCCGGAATTTGGGACTTTTTTCACCC.

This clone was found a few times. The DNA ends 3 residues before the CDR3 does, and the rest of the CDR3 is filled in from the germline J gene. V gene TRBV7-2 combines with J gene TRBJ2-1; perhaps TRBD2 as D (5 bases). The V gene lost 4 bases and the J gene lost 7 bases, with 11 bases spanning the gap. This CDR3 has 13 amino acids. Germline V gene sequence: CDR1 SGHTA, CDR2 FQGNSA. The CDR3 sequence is CASSSPGVNEQFF. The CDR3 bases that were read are TGTGCCAGCAGCTCCCCCGGGGTAAATGAG.

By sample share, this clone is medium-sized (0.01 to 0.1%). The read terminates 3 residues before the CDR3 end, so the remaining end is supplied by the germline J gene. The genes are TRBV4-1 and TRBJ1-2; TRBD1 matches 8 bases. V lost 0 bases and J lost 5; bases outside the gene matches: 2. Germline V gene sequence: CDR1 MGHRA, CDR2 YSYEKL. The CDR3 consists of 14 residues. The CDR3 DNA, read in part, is TGCGCCAGCAGCCAAGAGGGACAGGCTTATGGC. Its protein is CASSQEGQAYG. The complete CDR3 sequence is CASSQEGQAYGYTF.

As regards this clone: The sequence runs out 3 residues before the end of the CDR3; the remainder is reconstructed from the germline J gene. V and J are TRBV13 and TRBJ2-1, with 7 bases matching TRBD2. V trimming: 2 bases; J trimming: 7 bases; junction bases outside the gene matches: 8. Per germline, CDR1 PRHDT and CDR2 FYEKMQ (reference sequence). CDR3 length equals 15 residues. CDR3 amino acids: CASSLLAANSNEQFF. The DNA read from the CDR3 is TGTGCCAGCAGCTTACTAGCGGCGAACTCTAATGAG.